The entry below describes one T cell receptor (beta chain). The target of this receptor is not known. No qualities accompany the bases; no much larger clone lies one base away. Libraries were made using PCR. This sample was sequenced with an Illumina HiSeq 2500. Molecular barcoding was employed in the preparation of TCR libraries, with unique molecular identifiers being used to normalize TCRbeta repertoire quantification. TCRdb reanalyzed the raw reads on its own, using fastp at Q25 for trimming and MiXCR for clone calling, and kept in-frame beta chains. Identical CDR3 proteins give one entry, which carries the most common genes and DNA. In this sample the table shows more than 200,000 distinct CDR3 sequences, about 8.7% of which occur a single time. Jointly, the top ten make up roughly 35% of the sample. V gives up 4 bases and J gives up 0 bases, and the segment between their germline ends measures 10 bases. Looking up the germline V gene (reference sequence) yields CDR1 MNHEY and CDR2 SMNVEV. The CDR3 starts with the cysteine, ends with the valine, and has 14 residues. The sequence is cut down to CDR3 DNA, 42 bases in frame from base 1.

The sample's treatment or condition label, in plain terms: allogeneic hematopoietic cell transplantation with graft depleted of TCRalphabeta T cells and CD19 B cells. TCRalphabeta/CD19-depleted allogeneic hematopoietic cell grafts were given to the transplant recipients, all of whom were children. This sample was included in a study of T-cell reconstitution after alpha-beta-depleted transplantation in children (dated by TCRdb to 2016 to 2017). Concerning the study at large: The study quantitatively tracked T-cell immune reconstitution after TCRalphabeta/CD19-depleted allogeneic hematopoietic cell transplantation in children using TCR repertoire profiling. Broader findings and caveats from the paper: Hyperexpanded clone frequencies declined over subsequent months; after one year, T-cell counts and TCRbeta diversity were mostly attributed to newly produced T cells. Apparently early alphabetaT-cell count recovery about two months after transplant reportedly relied on only several hundred rapidly expanded clones derived from non-depleted graft cells. In some patients, high TCRbeta diversity at day 60 was attributed to recipient T cells and intrathymic progenitors that had survived conditioning.

The rearranged chain carries TRBV27 and TRBJ2-7; the best D guess is TRBD1, with 6 bases matching. The source of this sequence is a male patient aged 2 to 10 who had a stem cell transplant for acute myeloid leukemia, so the T cells may come from the graft donor. The specimen was PBMCs, mostly from graft donor cells, collected 360 days after TCRalphabeta/CD19-depleted stem cell transplant. Read as DNA, the sequence is TGTGCCAGCAGTTACAGGGCGAGCTCCTACGAGCAGTACGTC. Translated, this is CASSYRASSYEQYV.